This T cell receptor (beta chain) was observed in a study of blood T cells in healthy people across ages (dated by TCRdb to the mid-2010s). Regarding the research as a whole: In model experiments, template switching captured roughly one uniquely barcoded TCR beta cDNA molecule for every two T cells. Donors of different ages were randomly distributed across sequencing lanes to avoid experimental bias. Four age groups were formed from the donors: young (average approximately 15 years), middle-aged (around 40), aged (62) and long-lived (less than 85). Using deep sequencing normalized with unique cDNA molecular identifiers, the study measured how TCR beta repertoire diversity changes with age. Two additional independent replicas of 1 million unique cDNA reads from the same blood draw were analyzed for two donors (one aged 18 to 30 and one aged 80 or older).

With regard to this clonotype: The antigen it recognizes is unknown. It has no much larger one-base neighbor in the sample; base qualities were not kept.

To prepare the library, 5' RACE was applied. Sequencing instrument: Illumina HiSeq 2500. A second PCR of about 6 to 12 cycles was performed with a sample-barcoded 5' primer and a J-beta primer mix. A unique molecular identifier was introduced onto each TCR beta cDNA molecule by a template-switch 5' adaptor carrying 12 random nucleotides. Each sample yielded at least 2.5 million CDR3-containing paired-end reads. First-strand cDNA was synthesized from all RNA with the Mint cDNA synthesis kit, primed by a TRBC-specific oligonucleotide. All cDNA was treated with uracil-DNA glycosylase and then went through a first 18-cycle PCR with the universal primers M1SS and BC2_uni_R. The authors' analysis ran thus. Each sample was normalized by randomly selecting 1 million high-quality reads, each carrying a distinct molecular identifier. Reads with shared molecular identifiers were discarded instead of being binned into consensus sequences. MiTCR, with a Q25 quality threshold and the strictest error-elimination algorithm, was used for CDR3 identification, clonotype clustering and error correction. A nonparametric unseen species model using Euler transformation provided a lower-bound estimate of total TCR beta diversity. In-frame beta chains were kept once TCRdb had trimmed the public reads at Q25 with fastp and called clones with MiXCR. Duplicate CDR3 protein sequences are folded into a single record with the most common DNA and genes. TCRdb, rather than the study authors, made the V and J calls. The sample includes hundreds of thousands of distinct CDR3 sequences, with 50% to 65% observed a single time. The ten largest make up roughly 40% of the sample.

The 39 donors, aged 6 to 90 years, were systemically healthy Caucasian individuals from Russia. Each donor gave roughly 9.5 milliliters of peripheral blood, collected into EDTA-treated Vacutainer tubes. PBMCs were isolated by Ficoll-Paque density-gradient centrifugation, with at least 7 million obtained per sample. Trizol reagent was used to extract total RNA from the PBMCs, yielding at least 5 micrograms per sample. The percentages of naive CD45RAhigh/CD27high T cells were determined by flow cytometry on a PBMC aliquot from every donor. Here is what the overall study found, with its caveats: The CMV infection status of donors was not known, potentially confounding age-related changes in expanded clonotypes. The long-lived group showed more naive CD4+ T cells, fewer expanded clones and increased TCR diversity than the aged group, suggesting age selection. Because profiling used bulk unsorted PBMCs, naive and antigen-experienced compartments could not be compared conclusively. The percentage of naive T cells measured by flow cytometry correlated strongly with observed TCR beta diversity. As age increased, observed TCR beta diversity per million T cells dropped in a roughly linear way, and a significant reduction was already evident by age about 40. Total diversity estimates from one million sequenced T cells were considered lower bounds and underestimates.

Its CDR3 holds 20 amino acids, cysteine through phenylalanine. Of all the DNA, just the CDR3 is kept, 60 bases in frame from base 1. CDR1 and CDR2 are read off the germline V gene as MDHEN and SYDVKM. V loses 6 bases at its end and J loses 6 bases; junction bases beyond the gene matches: 17. In this chain, TRBV28 is recombined with TRBJ2-1; 16 central bases correspond to TRBD2. Sequenced: blood. This clonotype was sampled from a man older than 75 in good health. The DNA is as follows: TGTGCCAGCAGACCTCACCCCGGGACTAGCGGGAGGGCGGGCGGCAATGAGCAGTTCTTC. Its amino acids are CASRPHPGTSGRAGGNEQFF.